What follows are 10 T cell receptor beta chains derived from one specimen sequenced in a study of T-cell memory formation after mild COVID-19. In TCRdb, the 5' RACE reads were re-called with MiXCR into one record per CDR3 protein. Of 130,000 to 150,000 distinct CDR3 sequences in the sample, 15% to 20% were seen once. Source material: PBMCs or a T cell subset sorted from them (not recorded which). The receptor set was obtained from an adult woman who had mild COVID-19 (a few samples of this study predate the infection). Cell type and time point are not known.

There are a few counts of this clonotype. V gene TRBV10-2 combines with J gene TRBJ2-7, with 13 bases that match TRBD2. The CDR3 is made up of 15 amino acids. Germline V gene data show CDR1 as WSHSY and CDR2 as SAAADI. V gave up 3 bases and J gave up 3 bases; unmatched junction bases: 2. CDR3 region: CASSERLAGGYEQYF. The CDR3 bases are TGCGCCAGCAGTGAAAGACTAGCGGGAGGCTACGAGCAGTACTTC.

In this sample, this clonotype turned up a few times. This chain links TRBV5-1 with TRBJ2-5; no firm D call. Trimming stripped 5 bases from V and 0 bases from J, with 11 bases between. CDR1 and CDR2 from the germline V gene are SGHRS and YFSETQ. This CDR3 has 14 residues. The CDR3, as DNA: TGCGCCAGCAGTTCGGTGGGGAACCAAGAGACCCAGTACTTC. It specifies CASSSVGNQETQYF.

V usage is TRBV19 and J usage is TRBJ2-3; D is possibly TRBD2 (5 bases). The germline V gene encodes CDR1 LNHDA and CDR2 SQIVND (reference sequence). V lost 6 bases and J lost 0, with 10 bases in between. This CDR3 region has 14 residues. The CDR3 protein is CASSRGPSTDTQYF. CDR3 DNA sequence: TGTGCCAGTAGCCGCGGGCCCAGCACAGATACGCAGTATTTT.

The genes are TRBV3-1 and TRBJ2-1; 12 bases are a match to TRBD1. CDR3 length: 16 residues. Unmatched junction bases numbered 6, after V lost 5 bases and J lost 4 bases. Looked up from germline, CDR1 is LGHDT and CDR2 is YNNKEL (reference sequence). CDR3 sequence (DNA): TGTGCCAGCAGCTACGGGACAGGGGGCGGGTACAATGAGCAGTTCTTC. Translation gives CASSYGTGGGYNEQFF.

The chain is built from TRBV5-1 and TRBJ2-3, with 8 bases lining up with TRBD2. The CDR3 totals 16 residues. Germline loops: CDR1 SGHRS, CDR2 YFSETQ. J gave up 2 bases and V 1 base, and 6 bases lay outside the gene matches. The DNA for the CDR3 is TGCGCCAGCAGCTTGTTAATAGCGGGAACCACAGATACGCAGTATTTT. Its translation: CASSLLIAGTTDTQYF.

Note on this clonotype: The germline gene is not matched at one end of the junction; a read error may be the cause. This chain joins TRBV24-1 and TRBJ2-3; D might be TRBD1 (5 bases). The length of the CDR3 is 15 residues. Germline V CDR1 and CDR2: KGHDR, SFDVKD. This CDR3 is CDTSVGAPGTDTQYF. The CDR3 DNA is TGTGACACCAGTGTAGGGGCCCCTGGCACAGATACGCAGTATTTT.

The gene calls are TRBV4-2 and TRBJ2-7; TRBD1 agrees at 7 bases. Germline CDR1 reads LGHNA; CDR2 reads YNFKEQ. This CDR3 spans 17 amino acids. V was pared by 0 bases and J by 5 bases, with 13 bases of the junction left unmatched. The CDR3 DNA reads as TGTGCCAGCAGCCAAGATGGGGGACAGTTTAATGTCCACGAGCAGTACTTC. Translation gives CASSQDGGQFNVHEQYF.

This clonotype was counted ten times or more. V gene TRBV2 combines with J gene TRBJ2-2; TRBD1 matches at 7 bases. Germline V gene lookup returns CDR1 SNHLY and CDR2 FYNNEI. The V gene end was trimmed by 6 bases and the J gene end by 6 bases; junction bases not matched to a gene: 1. The CDR3 covers 12 residues. CDR3 protein: CASSTGAGELFF. The CDR3 region has the DNA TGTGCCAGCAGCACAGGGGCCGGGGAGCTGTTTTTT.

The genes are TRBV5-4 and TRBJ2-3, with TRBD2 matching over 14 bases. From germline, CDR1 is SGHNT and CDR2 YYREEE (reference sequence). The CDR3 totals 18 residues. The ends lost 4 bases at V and 0 bases at J; junction bases unmatched: 7. Here the CDR3 reads CASSRGLAGVSSTDTQYF. CDR3 nucleotides: TGTGCCAGCAGCAGGGGACTAGCGGGAGTGTCTAGCACAGATACGCAGTATTTT.

This clonotype has only a few counts. The chain has TRBV20-1 and TRBJ1-6, with D maybe TRBD1 (5 bases). Germline lookup yields CDR1 DFQATT and CDR2 SNEGSKA (reference sequence). CDR3 length equals 15 residues. Trimming removed 0 bases from V and 5 bases from J, with 11 bases in between. The CDR3 reads CSARDGGENNSPLHF. Written as DNA, the CDR3 is TGCAGTGCTAGAGATGGGGGAGAAAATAATTCACCCCTCCACTTT.